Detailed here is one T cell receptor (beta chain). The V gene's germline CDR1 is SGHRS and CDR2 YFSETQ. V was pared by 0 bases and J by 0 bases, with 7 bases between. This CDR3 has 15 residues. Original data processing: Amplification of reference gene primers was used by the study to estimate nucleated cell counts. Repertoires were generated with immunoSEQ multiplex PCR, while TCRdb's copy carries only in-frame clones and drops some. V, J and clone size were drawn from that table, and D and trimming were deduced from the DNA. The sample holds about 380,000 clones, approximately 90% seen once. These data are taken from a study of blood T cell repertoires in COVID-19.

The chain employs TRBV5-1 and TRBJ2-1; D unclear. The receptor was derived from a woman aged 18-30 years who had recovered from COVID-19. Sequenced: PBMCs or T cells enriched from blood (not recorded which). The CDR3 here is CASSLDAGSYNEQFF. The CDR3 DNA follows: TGCGCCAGCAGCTTGGATGCCGGCTCCTACAATGAGCAGTTCTTC.